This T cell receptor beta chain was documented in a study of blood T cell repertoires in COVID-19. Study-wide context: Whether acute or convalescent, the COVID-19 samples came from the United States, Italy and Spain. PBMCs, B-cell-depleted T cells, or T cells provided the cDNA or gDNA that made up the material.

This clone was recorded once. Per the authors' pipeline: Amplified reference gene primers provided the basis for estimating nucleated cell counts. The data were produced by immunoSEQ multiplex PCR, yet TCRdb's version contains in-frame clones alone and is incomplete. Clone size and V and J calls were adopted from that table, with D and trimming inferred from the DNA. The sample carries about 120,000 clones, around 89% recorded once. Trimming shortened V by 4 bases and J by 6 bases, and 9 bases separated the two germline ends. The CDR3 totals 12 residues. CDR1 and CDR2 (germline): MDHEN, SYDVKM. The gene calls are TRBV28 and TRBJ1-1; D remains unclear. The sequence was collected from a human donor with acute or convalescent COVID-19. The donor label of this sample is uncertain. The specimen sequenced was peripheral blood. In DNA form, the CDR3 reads TGTGCCAGCAGTTCCTACGTGGCTGAAGCTTTCTTT. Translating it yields CASSSYVAEAFF.